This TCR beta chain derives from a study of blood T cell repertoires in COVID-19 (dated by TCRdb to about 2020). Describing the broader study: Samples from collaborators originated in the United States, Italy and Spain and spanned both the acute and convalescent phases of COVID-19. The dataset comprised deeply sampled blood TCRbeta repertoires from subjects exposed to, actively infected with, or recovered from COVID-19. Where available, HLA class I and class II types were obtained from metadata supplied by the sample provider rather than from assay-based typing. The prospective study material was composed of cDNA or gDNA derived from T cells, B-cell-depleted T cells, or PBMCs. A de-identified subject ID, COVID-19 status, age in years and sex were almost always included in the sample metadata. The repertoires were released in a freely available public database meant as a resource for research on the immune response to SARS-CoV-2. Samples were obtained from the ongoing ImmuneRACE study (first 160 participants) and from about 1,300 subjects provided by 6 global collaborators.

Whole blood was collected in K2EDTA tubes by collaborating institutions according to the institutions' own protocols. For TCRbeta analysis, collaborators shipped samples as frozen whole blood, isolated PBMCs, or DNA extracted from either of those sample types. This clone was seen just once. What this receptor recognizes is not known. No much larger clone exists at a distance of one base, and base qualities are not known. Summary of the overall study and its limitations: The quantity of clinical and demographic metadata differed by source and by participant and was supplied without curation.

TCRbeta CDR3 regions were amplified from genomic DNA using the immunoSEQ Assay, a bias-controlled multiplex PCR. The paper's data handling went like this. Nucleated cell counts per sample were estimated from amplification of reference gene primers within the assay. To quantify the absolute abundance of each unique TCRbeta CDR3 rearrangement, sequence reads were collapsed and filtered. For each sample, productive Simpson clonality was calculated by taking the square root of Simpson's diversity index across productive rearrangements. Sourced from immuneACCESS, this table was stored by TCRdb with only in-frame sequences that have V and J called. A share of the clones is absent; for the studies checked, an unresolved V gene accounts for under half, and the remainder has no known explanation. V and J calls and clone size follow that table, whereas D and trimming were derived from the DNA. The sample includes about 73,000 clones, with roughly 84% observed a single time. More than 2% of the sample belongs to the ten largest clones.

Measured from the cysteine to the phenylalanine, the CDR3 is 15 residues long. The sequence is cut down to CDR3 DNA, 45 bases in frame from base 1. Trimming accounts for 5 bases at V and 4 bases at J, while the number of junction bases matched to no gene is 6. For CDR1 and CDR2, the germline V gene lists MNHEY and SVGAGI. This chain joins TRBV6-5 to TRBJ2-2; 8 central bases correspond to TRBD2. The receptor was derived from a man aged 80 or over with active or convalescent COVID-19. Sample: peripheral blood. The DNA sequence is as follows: TGTGCCAGCAGTCCCCGCGGGAGGTCCACCGGGGAGCTGTTTTTT. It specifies CASSPRGRSTGELFF.